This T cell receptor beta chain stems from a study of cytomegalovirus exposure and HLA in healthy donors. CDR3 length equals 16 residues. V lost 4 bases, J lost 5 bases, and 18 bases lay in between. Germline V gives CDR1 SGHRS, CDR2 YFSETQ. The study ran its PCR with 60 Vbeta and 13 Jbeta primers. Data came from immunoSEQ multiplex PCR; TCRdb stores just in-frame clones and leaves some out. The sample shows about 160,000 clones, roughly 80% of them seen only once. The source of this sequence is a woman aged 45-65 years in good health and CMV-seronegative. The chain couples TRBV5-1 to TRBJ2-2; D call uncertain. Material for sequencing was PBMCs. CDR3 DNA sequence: TGCGCCAGCAGCCCTACTCGGGTAGAACTAACCGGGGAGCTGTTTTTT. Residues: CASSPTRVELTGELFF.